This is a list of T cell receptor beta chains from one sample in a study of shared clonotypes between healthy human individuals. Generated by immunoSEQ multiplex PCR, the TCRdb table keeps only in-frame clones and is missing some. In the table there are roughly 500,000 clones, around 74% of which are singletons. Sample: PBMCs. The receptors here all came from a woman aged 35 to 49 in good health. Some clones in this sample may be carry-over from other donors' samples. The CDR3 runs from the conserved cysteine through the conserved F or W. The order of the fields is D gene, clone size, V gene, J gene, CDR3 protein, CDR3 DNA. The D gene is left open where the match is weak. Clone size, where shown, is once, few, many, or a class for clones that have expanded.

>.|.|TRBV14|TRBJ2-7
CASSPKGGTGSNEQYF
TGTGCCAGCAGCCCCAAGGGGGGAACAGGATCGAACGAGCAGTACTTC
>.|many|TRBV28|TRBJ1-5
CASSLAGAGNQPQHF
TGTGCCAGCAGTTTAGCAGGGGCCGGCAATCAGCCCCAGCATTTT
>TRBD2|.|TRBV11-1|TRBJ2-1
CASSITSGSYNEQFF
TGTGCCAGCAGCATTACTAGCGGGAGTTACAATGAGCAGTTCTTC
>TRBD2|.|TRBV28|TRBJ2-3
CASSFLLAGVHSTDTQYF
TGTGCCAGCAGTTTTCTACTAGCGGGGGTCCACAGCACAGATACGCAGTATTTT
>.|once|TRBV14|TRBJ2-5
CASSLVLGRGETQYF
TGTGCCAGCAGCCTAGTGTTGGGGCGGGGAGAGACCCAGTACTTC
>TRBD2|.|TRBV6-5|TRBJ2-5
CASSYTGLASETQYF
TGTGCCAGCAGTTACACGGGACTAGCGTCGGAGACCCAGTACTTC
>.|.|TRBV7-9|TRBJ1-6
CASSFGGNGSPLHF
TGTGCCAGCAGCTTTGGGGGGAACGGCTCACCCCTCCACTTT
>.|.|TRBV10-3|TRBJ1-1
CAAGQSLDAEAFF
TGTGCCGCGGGCCAGTCTCTGGACGCTGAAGCTTTCTTT
>.|.|TRBV6-1|TRBJ1-2
CASSAREDYGYTF
TGTGCCAGCAGTGCCAGGGAGGACTATGGCTACACCTTC
>TRBD1|.|TRBV18|TRBJ2-7
CASSRGQGNEQYF
TGTGCCAGCTCACGAGGACAGGGCAACGAGCAGTACTTC
>TRBD1|.|TRBV7-8|TRBJ1-5
CASSLVRDRGERQPQHF
TGTGCCAGCAGCTTAGTCCGGGACAGGGGAGAGCGCCAGCCCCAGCATTTT
>TRBD2|few|TRBV2|TRBJ2-7
CASSQNSGSSYEQYF
TGTGCCAGCAGTCAGAATAGCGGGAGCTCCTACGAGCAGTACTTC
>.|.|TRBV6-5|TRBJ2-7
CASSYSSAFSYEQYF
TGTGCCAGCAGTTACTCGTCAGCCTTCTCCTACGAGCAGTACTTC
>TRBD1|.|TRBV6-5|TRBJ2-1
CASSYGQVSNEQFF
TGTGCCAGCAGTTACGGACAGGTTTCCAATGAGCAGTTCTTC
>TRBD2|.|TRBV6-4|TRBJ2-3
CATSRTSGSTDTQYF
TGTGCCACTTCCCGGACTAGCGGATCCACAGATACGCAGTATTTT
>.|once|TRBV30|TRBJ1-2
CAWNSGGYGYTF
TGTGCCTGGAATTCGGGGGGCTATGGCTACACCTTC
>.|.|TRBV15|TRBJ1-4
CATSLSPARAKLFF
TGTGCCACCAGCTTGTCCCCGGCAAGGGCAAAACTGTTTTTT
>.|.|TRBV10-3|TRBJ2-7
CAISEGVGPSYEQYF
TGTGCCATCAGTGAGGGGGTGGGACCTTCCTACGAGCAGTACTTC
>TRBD1|few|TRBV5-6|TRBJ1-5
CASSFRDRGEPQHF
TGTGCCAGCAGCTTCCGGGACAGGGGTGAGCCCCAGCATTTT
>.|.|TRBV7-8|TRBJ2-7
CASSPGTRRAEQYF
TGTGCCAGCAGCCCTGGGACTCGACGGGCCGAGCAGTACTTC
>.|.|TRBV10-3|TRBJ1-1
CASSPFGGTEAFF
TGTGCCAGCAGCCCCTTCGGGGGCACTGAAGCTTTCTTT
>TRBD2|.|TRBV6-1|TRBJ2-5
CASSGTSVPPQYF
TGTGCCAGCAGTGGGACTAGCGTCCCTCCCCAGTACTTC
>TRBD2|.|TRBV27|TRBJ2-1
CASSLAAGVANEQFF
TGTGCCAGCAGTTTAGCAGCGGGAGTTGCGAATGAGCAGTTCTTC
>TRBD1|.|TRBV7-3|TRBJ2-1
CASSFEQGFDEQFF
TGTGCCAGCAGCTTCGAACAGGGGTTCGATGAGCAGTTCTTC
>.|.|TRBV9|TRBJ1-2
CASSGVRGGRDDGYTF
TGTGCCAGCAGCGGTGTCCGTGGGGGGCGTGACGATGGCTACACCTTC
>.|.|TRBV5-1|TRBJ2-3
CASSLAAGSSTDTQYF
TGCGCCAGCAGCTTGGCGGCTGGCTCTAGCACAGATACGCAGTATTTT
>.|once|TRBV27|TRBJ2-3
CASSSRVLPDTQYF
TGTGCCAGCAGTTCCAGGGTGCTTCCAGATACGCAGTATTTT
>TRBD2|.|TRBV7-6|TRBJ2-7
CASSSPLAGVYEQYF
TGTGCCAGCAGCTCTCCACTAGCGGGAGTCTACGAGCAGTACTTC
>.|.|TRBV6-5|TRBJ1-2
CASSPRVPYGYTF
TGTGCCAGCAGTCCCAGGGTACCTTATGGCTACACCTTC
>TRBD2|.|TRBV2|TRBJ2-1
CASKEVAGGNEQFF
TGTGCCAGCAAAGAGGTAGCGGGAGGAAATGAGCAGTTCTTC
>TRBD2|.|TRBV7-3|TRBJ2-1
CASSSPSGGYNEQFF
TGTGCCAGCAGCTCCCCCAGCGGGGGCTACAATGAGCAGTTCTTC
>TRBD1|.|TRBV28|TRBJ1-5
CASSPPGQGVSNQPQHF
TGTGCCAGCAGTCCCCCGGGACAGGGAGTGAGCAATCAGCCCCAGCATTTT
>.|once|TRBV7-2|TRBJ2-3
CASSSVVSDTQYF
TGTGCCAGCAGCTCAGTAGTAAGTGATACGCAGTATTTT
>.|.|TRBV19|TRBJ2-5
CASSPARGRVGRETQYF
TGTGCCAGTTCACCCGCCCGGGGCAGGGTAGGAAGAGAGACCCAGTACTTC
>.|many|TRBV7-3|TRBJ2-1
CASGGPDNEQFF
TGTGCCAGCGGGGGGCCAGACAATGAGCAGTTCTTC
>.|.|TRBV6-5|TRBJ2-7
CAAVRGHEQYF
TGTGCCGCGGTCCGTGGCCACGAGCAGTACTTC
>TRBD2|.|TRBV30|TRBJ2-1
CACIRGSGGPYNEQFF
TGTGCCTGTATAAGAGGGTCGGGAGGCCCCTACAATGAGCAGTTCTTC
>.|.|TRBV5-6|TRBJ2-3
CASSYRLREDTQYF
TGTGCCAGCAGCTATCGACTTAGGGAAGATACGCAGTATTTT
>.|.|TRBV4-1|TRBJ1-1
CASRGGRTENTEAFF
TGCGCCAGCAGGGGTGGACGGACTGAAAACACTGAAGCTTTCTTT
>TRBD1|.|TRBV27|TRBJ2-7
CASSSGTGIIYEQYF
TGTGCCAGCAGTTCCGGGACAGGGATAATCTACGAGCAGTACTTC
>TRBD1|.|TRBV25-1|TRBJ2-1
CASRHDRDEQFF
TGTGCCAGCAGACACGACAGGGATGAGCAGTTCTTC
>.|once|TRBV18|TRBJ1-3
CASSPRQSSGNTIYF
TGTGCCAGCTCACCACGCCAGAGCTCTGGAAACACCATATATTTT
>.|.|TRBV30|TRBJ2-3
CAWSPGMGIDTQYF
TGTGCCTGGAGCCCAGGGATGGGGATAGATACGCAGTATTTT
>.|.|TRBV9|TRBJ2-7
CASSTSPGETYEQYF
TGTGCCAGCAGCACTAGTCCAGGGGAGACCTACGAGCAGTACTTC
>.|once|TRBV30|TRBJ1-2
CAWSVLRGYTF
TGTGCCTGGAGTGTCCTACGGGGCTACACCTTC
>TRBD2|.|TRBV7-6|TRBJ2-2
CASSLAPTSGRASTGELFF
TGTGCCAGCAGCTTAGCGCCGACAAGCGGGAGGGCCAGTACCGGGGAGCTGTTTTTT
>TRBD2|.|TRBV4-1|TRBJ2-7
CASSQASRGRTYEQYF
TGCGCCAGCAGCCAAGCGTCGCGCGGGAGGACCTACGAGCAGTACTTC
>.|few|TRBV2|TRBJ1-5
CASRDMVNQPQHF
TGTGCCAGCCGAGACATGGTCAATCAGCCCCAGCATTTT
>.|many|TRBV4-2|TRBJ2-3
CASSQVDSAGGTDTQYF
TGTGCCAGCAGCCAAGTGGACTCAGCCGGGGGCACAGATACGCAGTATTTT
>.|once|TRBV10-3|TRBJ2-1
CATRGTDNEQFF
TGTGCTACCCGGGGGACAGACAATGAGCAGTTCTTC
>TRBD1|.|TRBV15|TRBJ1-5
CATNRDRAQPQHF
TGTGCCACCAATCGGGACAGGGCCCAGCCCCAGCATTTT
>.|.|TRBV11-3|TRBJ1-1
CASSPTAGNTEAFF
TGTGCCAGCAGCCCTACGGCGGGGAACACTGAAGCTTTCTTT